This T cell receptor (beta chain) was profiled in a study of cytomegalovirus exposure and HLA in healthy donors. About the research overall: Membership in the Caucasian-associated ancestry cluster was found for about four fifths of approximately 430 genotyped donors. Findings and caveats of the study: Three CMV-associated chains proved CMV antigen-specific in vitro. When analyzed later, a missense DCLRE1C variant was found to be linked to TCR beta V- and J-gene trimming.

The CDR3 runs 11 residues. Per the germline V gene, CDR1 is LGHNA and CDR2 is YNFKEQ. The PCR made use of 60 Vbeta and 13 Jbeta primers. Under the authors' procedure: A follow-up analysis tallied approximately 85 million unique TCR beta chains, roughly 11 million shared. The table came from immunoSEQ multiplex PCR; TCRdb's copy has only in-frame clones and leaves some out. V and J calls and clone size are as listed in that table; D and trimming were resolved from the DNA. The sample includes approximately 50,000 clones. As to this clone: Its antigen is undetermined.

Specimen: PBMCs. The chain employs TRBV4-2 and TRBJ2-5; D gene ambiguous. The tail of the sequence fits TRBJ2-7 better, so the J call may be wrong. This sequence was found in a young man in good health and CMV-seropositive. DNA for the CDR3: TGTGCCAGCAGCCAAGGTAACGAGCAGTACTTC. Translation gives CASSQGNEQYF.